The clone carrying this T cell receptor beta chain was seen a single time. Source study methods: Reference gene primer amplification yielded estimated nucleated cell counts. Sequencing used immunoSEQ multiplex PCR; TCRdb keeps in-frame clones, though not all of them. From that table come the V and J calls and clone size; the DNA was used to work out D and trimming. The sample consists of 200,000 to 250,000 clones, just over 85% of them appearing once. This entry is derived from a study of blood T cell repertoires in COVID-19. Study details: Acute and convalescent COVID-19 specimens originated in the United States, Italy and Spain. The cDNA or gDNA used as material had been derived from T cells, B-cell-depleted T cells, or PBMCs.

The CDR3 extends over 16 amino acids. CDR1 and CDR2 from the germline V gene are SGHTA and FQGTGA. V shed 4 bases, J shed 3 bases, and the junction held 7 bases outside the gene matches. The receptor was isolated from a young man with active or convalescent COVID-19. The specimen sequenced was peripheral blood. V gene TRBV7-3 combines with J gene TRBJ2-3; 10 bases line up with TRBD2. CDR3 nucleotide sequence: TGTGCCAGCAGCTCGGGCAGCGGGAGGGGGACAGATACGCAGTATTTT. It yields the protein CASSSGSGRGTDTQYF.